The present TCR beta chain was sequenced within a study of blood T cell repertoires in COVID-19. Study-wide context: Material from acute and convalescent COVID-19 was sourced from the United States, Italy and Spain. In each case, the material was cDNA or gDNA derived from T cells, B-cell-depleted T cells, or PBMCs.

Study processing details: Reference gene primer amplification in the assay estimated nucleated cell counts. Repertoires were generated with immunoSEQ multiplex PCR, while TCRdb's copy carries only in-frame clones and drops some. The D gene and trimming were derived from the DNA, and the V and J assignments and clone size from that table. The profile shows roughly 75,000 clones, approximately 80% of them singletons. This clone turned up a few times. With 5 bases removed from V and 4 bases from J, the gap between germline ends came to 11 bases. Germline lookup yields CDR1 SNHLY and CDR2 FYNNEI. The CDR3 runs 13 residues.

The chain has TRBV2 and TRBJ1-2; possibly TRBD1 for D (5 bases). The source is a man aged 50 to 60 with acute or convalescent COVID-19. What was sequenced was peripheral blood. CDR3 region: CASSPDSFYGYTF. The CDR3 DNA reads TGTGCCAGCAGTCCCGACAGTTTCTATGGCTACACCTTC.